These 25 T cell receptor beta chains were sequenced from one sample in a study of CD8 T cells in ankylosing spondylitis. TCRdb re-derived calls from the 5' RACE reads in MiXCR, one entry per CDR3 protein. This sample has fewer than 35,000 distinct CDR3 sequences, with 12% to 15% found just once. Sequencing was performed on blood. These receptors were taken from a male donor with ankylosing spondylitis or in good health (not recorded which).

This clonotype was observed a handful of times. V is TRBV7-2 and J is TRBJ2-1; possibly TRBD2 for D (7 bases). Trimming stripped 6 bases from V and 4 bases from J, with 16 bases between. Germline CDR1 reads SGHTA; CDR2 reads FQGNSA. The CDR3 consists of 15 residues. As DNA, the CDR3 is TGTGCCAGCAGGGGGGGCGGGAGAGGGTACAATGAGCAGTTCTTC. It codes for CASRGGGRGYNEQFF.

V is TRBV20-1 and J is TRBJ2-3; maybe TRBD1 (5 bases). V lost 0 bases, J lost 1 base, and 11 bases lay in between. This CDR3 comprises 15 residues. Germline V CDR1 and CDR2: DFQATT, SNEGSKA (reference sequence). The CDR3 DNA is TGCAGTGCTAGAGAGGGGCTTAGTGGCACAGATACGCAGTATTTT. Residues: CSAREGLSGTDTQYF.

J is TRBJ1-4 and V is TRBV20-1, with 10 bases matching TRBD1. V lost 6 bases to trimming and J lost 8 bases; unmatched junction nucleotides: 9. Germline CDR1 reads DFQATT; CDR2 reads SNEGSKA (reference sequence). CDR3 size: 14 residues. The CDR3 loop reads CSASPGTGDEKLFF. The CDR3 DNA is TGCAGTGCCTCCCCCGGGACAGGGGACGAAAAACTGTTTTTT.

In this sample, this clonotype turned up many times. This chain uses TRBV20-1 with TRBJ1-1; D is unresolved. This CDR3 is 13 amino acids long. The V gene's germline CDR1 is DFQATT and CDR2 SNEGSKA (reference sequence). Trimming left V 3 bases short and J 1 base short, with 9 bases between. The CDR3 DNA is TGCAGTGCTAGTGGGCAGACGAACACTGAAGCTTTCTTT. As protein: CSASGQTNTEAFF.

This clonotype was recorded a few times. The chain recombines TRBV28 with TRBJ2-1, with 10 bases lining up with TRBD1. Trimming at V came to 3 bases and at J to 7 bases, leaving 3 bases not matched to a gene. Germline V lookup: CDR1 MDHEN, CDR2 SYDVKM. The CDR3 runs to 14 residues. CDR3 in amino acids: CASSFRGQGNEQFF. The DNA of the CDR3 is TGTGCCAGCAGTTTCCGGGGACAGGGGAATGAGCAGTTCTTC.

This clonotype appeared a few times. The V gene is TRBV7-9, the J gene TRBJ2-5; D may be TRBD1 (6 bases). The CDR3 covers 15 residues. The ends were cut back, 5 bases at V and 1 base at J, with 14 bases in the middle. Germline V lookup: CDR1 SEHNR, CDR2 FQNEAQ (reference sequence). The CDR3 spells CASSPNTGPQETQYF. The CDR3 DNA follows: TGTGCCAGCAGCCCCAACACAGGGCCCCAAGAGACCCAGTACTTC. Filled out from reference TRBV7-9 and TRBJ2-5, the complete variable domain reads DTGVSQNPRHKITKRGQNVTFRCDPISEHNRLYWYRQTLGQGPEFLTYFQNEAQLEKSRLLSDRFSAERPKGSFSTLEIQRTEQGDSAMYLCASSPNTGPQETQYFGPGTRLLVL.

The chain recombines TRBV12-3 or TRBV12-4 with TRBJ2-2; D is possibly TRBD2 (6 bases). This CDR3 is 15 amino acids long. Between the trimmed V and J ends, which lost 7 bases and 0 bases, there was a span of 12 bases. The CDR3 DNA follows: TGTGCCAGCATACGGGGGACCCCGAACACCGGGGAGCTGTTTTTT. Translated: CASIRGTPNTGELFF.

The chain is built from TRBV4-1 and TRBJ2-2; D remains ambiguous. The CDR3 has 13 residues. Germline assignment: CDR1 MGHRA and CDR2 YSYEKL. Trimming took 0 bases from V and 9 from J, leaving 8 bases between them. The CDR3 DNA is TGCGCCAGCAGCCAAGAGGGATGGAGGGAGCTGTTTTTT. Translation: CASSQEGWRELFF.

The rearrangement joins TRBV29-1 to TRBJ2-1, with 12 bases matching TRBD2. Germline CDR1 is SQVTM and CDR2 is ANQGSEA. The CDR3 loop spans 15 amino acids. The ends lost 3 bases at V and 7 bases at J; junction bases unmatched: 7. The CDR3 spells CSVEWGTSGRNEQFF. The CDR3 nucleotides are TGCAGCGTTGAGTGGGGTACTAGCGGGAGGAATGAGCAGTTCTTC.

V is TRBV5-4 and J is TRBJ2-2; the match to TRBD2 covers 7 bases. Germline V gene data show CDR1 as SGHNT and CDR2 as YYREEE (reference sequence). With V trimmed by 4 bases and J by 1 base, 4 bases remained unmatched. The CDR3 runs to 15 residues. As DNA, the CDR3 is TGTGCCAGCAGCACGGCTAGCGGGAACACCGGGGAGCTGTTTTTT. It specifies CASSTASGNTGELFF.

This clonotype was detected a few times. The chain employs TRBV12-3 or TRBV12-4 and TRBJ1-4, with 7 bases matching TRBD1. The V segment lost 7 bases and the J segment 7 bases; nucleotides outside the gene matches: 9. The CDR3 extends over 14 amino acids. For the CDR3, the DNA is TGTGCCAGCACCCCGACAGGGCTAGGTGAAAAACTGTTTTTT. This encodes CASTPTGLGEKLFF.

This clonotype has only a few counts. The rearrangement links TRBV27 to TRBJ2-2; 9 positions match TRBD1. J was trimmed by 5 bases and V by 8 bases; bases with no gene match: 6. Germline loops: CDR1 MNHEY, CDR2 SMNVEV (reference sequence). There are 14 residues in the CDR3. The CDR3 sequence: CASGMGTGTGELFF. The CDR3 DNA follows: TGTGCCAGCGGAATGGGGACAGGGACCGGGGAGCTGTTTTTT.

This clonotype was found a few times. CDR3 in DNA: TGCGCCAGCAGCCAAGACGGCGGGGCTAGGCTTGACAATGAGCAGTTCTTC. The encoded protein is CASSQDGGARLDNEQFF. The rearrangement joins TRBV4-3 to TRBJ2-1; D may be TRBD2 (6 bases). The length of the CDR3 is 17 residues. V lost 0 bases and J 5 bases, leaving 17 bases between the germline ends. CDR1 is LGHNA, CDR2 YSLEER, per germline.

This clonotype occurred a few times. The chain combines TRBV7-2 with TRBJ2-1; 10 nucleotides line up with TRBD1. The CDR3 has 15 residues. V shed 7 bases, J shed 10 bases, and the junction held 13 bases outside the gene matches. Germline V gene sequence: CDR1 SGHTA, CDR2 FQGNSA. The CDR3 DNA sequence: TGTGCCAGCATCCAGACAGGGGGCCGAAGTGCCGAGCAGTTCTTC. Its translation: CASIQTGGRSAEQFF.

This clonotype was recorded a few times. The chain joins TRBV28 to TRBJ1-5; D possibly corresponds to TRBD1 (6 bases). Between the trimmed V and J ends, which lost 2 bases and 6 bases, there was a span of 11 bases. The CDR3 extends over 14 amino acids. Germline assignment: CDR1 MDHEN and CDR2 SYDVKM. CDR3 residues: CASSLPGASQPQHF. Written as DNA, the CDR3 is TGTGCCAGCAGTTTACCAGGGGCGAGTCAGCCCCAGCATTTT.

Only a few counts were recorded for this clonotype. This chain joins TRBV3-1 and TRBJ2-2; D gene unclear. Trimming cost V 1 base and J 4 bases, with 4 bases left between them. Germline V gene sequence: CDR1 LGHDT, CDR2 YNNKEL (reference sequence). This CDR3 spans 13 amino acids. CDR3 coding DNA: TGTGCCAGCAGCCAAGTGATCACCGGGGAGCTGTTTTTT. Its translation is CASSQVITGELFF.

The V and J genes are TRBV29-1 and TRBJ2-3; D is unclear. The germline V gene encodes CDR1 SQVTM and CDR2 ANQGSEA. CDR3 length: 15 amino acids. V lost 5 bases to trimming and J lost 2 bases, with 17 bases between them. In DNA, the CDR3 is TGCAGCGTTTCAGTAGGGCTTGGAATCACAGATACGCAGTATTTT. It specifies CSVSVGLGITDTQYF.

J is TRBJ1-1 and V is TRBV29-1; D remains ambiguous. The germline V gene encodes CDR1 SQVTM and CDR2 ANQGSEA. The CDR3 has 13 amino acids. Trimming shortened V by 6 bases and J by 1 base, and 12 bases separated the two germline ends. The CDR3 here is CSVRQAENTEAFF. The CDR3 DNA follows: TGCAGCGTCCGGCAGGCAGAGAACACTGAAGCTTTCTTT.

The V gene is TRBV29-1, the J gene TRBJ2-7; D might be TRBD1 (6 bases). Germline V gene lookup returns CDR1 SQVTM and CDR2 ANQGSEA. The V end lost 5 bases, the J end lost 6 bases, and 11 bases lay between the germline ends. This CDR3 spans 11 amino acids. DNA for the CDR3: TGCAGCGTTACACAGGGTGGCGAGCAGTACTTC. The encoded protein is CSVTQGGEQYF.

CDR3 coding DNA: TGCGCCAGCTCTACCGGGGGACAGGGGGCCTCCGAGCAGTACTTC. This gives the protein CASSTGGQGASEQYF. The V and J genes are TRBV5-1 and TRBJ2-7; 12 bases are a match to TRBD1. Germline trimming cut 7 bases from V and 6 bases from J; bases unmatched to any gene: 11. CDR1 is SGHRS and CDR2 is YFSETQ in the germline V gene. The CDR3 extends over 15 amino acids.

V usage is TRBV20-1 and J usage is TRBJ2-1, with 7 bases aligning to TRBD2. V shed 1 base and J 4 bases; nucleotides not matched to a gene: 7. Germline V gene sequence: CDR1 DFQATT, CDR2 SNEGSKA (reference sequence). CDR3 size: 15 residues. The CDR3 loop is CSARVPSGVYNEQFF. The CDR3 coding sequence is TGCAGTGCTAGAGTTCCTAGCGGAGTATACAATGAGCAGTTCTTC.

In its sample, this clonotype was seen a few times. The chain uses TRBV9 and TRBJ2-5; TRBD2 aligns across 9 bases. V shed 0 bases and J 2 bases; nucleotides not matched to a gene: 8. Germline V CDR1 and CDR2: SGDLS, YYNGEE. This CDR3 contains 17 residues. This CDR3 is CASSVGPSGTAQETQYF. In DNA, the CDR3 is TGTGCCAGCAGCGTAGGCCCTAGCGGGACCGCGCAAGAGACCCAGTACTTC.

This chain links TRBV28 with TRBJ2-7; a possible D gene is TRBD1 (6 bases). The V and J ends lost 7 bases and 6 bases respectively, with 19 bases between them. Germline-derived CDR1 and CDR2 are MDHEN and SYDVKM. The CDR3 has 14 amino acids. The CDR3 region has the DNA TGTGCCAGCACTCGAGCAGGGGCTTTGATCGAGCAGTACTTC. Translating it yields CASTRAGALIEQYF.

About this clonotype: Relative to the germline gene, one junction end is altered; a read error may explain this. This sequence joins TRBV18 and TRBJ2-1; D remains unclear. CDR1 is KGHSH and CDR2 is LQKENI in the germline V gene. The CDR3 sequence is 11 residues long. The CDR3 here is CASSPGPEKMF. The CDR3 DNA reads as TGTGCCAGCTCCCCTGGACCGGAAAAAATGTTC.

The rearrangement joins TRBV28 to TRBJ1-6; 9 bases agree with TRBD1. The germline gives CDR1 MDHEN, CDR2 SYDVKM. There are 15 residues in the CDR3. Trimming at V came to 10 bases and at J to 4 bases, leaving 8 bases not matched to a gene. CDR3 amino acids: CATARGQGYNSPLHF. The CDR3 nucleotides are TGTGCCACCGCGAGGGGACAGGGATATAATTCACCCCTCCACTTT.